The clone carrying this TCR beta chain was counted a few times. The antigen remains undetermined. This sample was taken from a study of cytomegalovirus exposure and HLA in healthy donors. Study outcomes and limitations: Across donors, most TCRs were seen rarely, yet some public ones were widespread. For cytomegalovirus status, the classifier reportedly gave diagnoses with high specificity and sensitivity.

The V and J ends lost 3 bases and 8 bases respectively, with 17 bases between them. Germline lookup yields CDR1 LGHNA and CDR2 YNFKEQ. This CDR3 spans 15 amino acids. Using immunoSEQ multiplex PCR, the repertoire was profiled, and TCRdb retains in-frame clones only, with some absent. The table shows about 180,000 clones, with approximately 86% occurring only once. The V gene is TRBV4-2, the J gene TRBJ2-4; D possibly corresponds to TRBD2 (6 bases). The origin of this receptor is a man aged 18 to 30 in good health and CMV-seropositive. Sequencing used PBMCs. The CDR3 loop reads CASSQRMEGLDIQYF. DNA of the CDR3: TGTGCCAGCAGCCAGAGAATGGAGGGGTTGGACATTCAGTACTTC.